This is a list of T cell receptor beta chains from one sample in a study of T cells expressing NK-cell markers. TCRdb reprocessed the 5' RACE reads and reports one entry per CDR3 protein, with no DNA. The listing records some 600,000 distinct CDR3 sequences. What was sequenced was blood T cells: a sorted CD56 or NKG2C T cell subset, CD4+ or CD8+ T cells, or bulk PBMC T cells (not recorded which). The receptors shown here come from a man between 18 and 29 years old in good health. Both conserved end residues are part of each CDR3.

V gene,J gene,CDR3 protein
TRBV29-1,TRBJ1-2,CSARTGGRDYGYTF
TRBV4-1,TRBJ2-2,CASSQRGSGSTGELFF
TRBV20-1,TRBJ1-2,CSARETMGGDYGYTF
TRBV11-2,TRBJ2-3,CAIQSTRIGTDTQYF
TRBV6-5,TRBJ2-2,CASSYPPRSELFF
TRBV24-1,TRBJ2-7,CATSGEANYEQYF
TRBV10-3,TRBJ2-7,CAISVKGGNGEQYF
TRBV6-5,TRBJ2-5,CASSYWLEGRGNQETQYF
TRBV7-2,TRBJ1-1,CASSGQSWSTFF
TRBV5-1,TRBJ2-1,CASSNGQGGNNEQFF
TRBV29-1,TRBJ2-1,CSVEDRGKDNEQFF
TRBV4-2,TRBJ2-5,CASSQALAGESETQYF
TRBV9,TRBJ2-7,CASSVAGGLGEQYF
TRBV10-3,TRBJ1-3,CAISDKRGAGNTIYF
TRBV20-1,TRBJ1-4,CSARETGLREKLFF
TRBV12-3/TRBV12-4,TRBJ1-5,CASTPGQGQVYHF
TRBV7-7,TRBJ2-3,CASSLDPLLTDTQYF
TRBV19,TRBJ2-1,CASSMDRDNEQFF
TRBV5-1,TRBJ2-5,CASSLALPGTGVGETQYF
TRBV15,TRBJ2-5,CASSTGRGRGETQYF
TRBV2,TRBJ2-1,CASNGGGPDNEQFF
TRBV7-2,TRBJ2-3,CASSLGSVAGTDTQYF
TRBV20-1,TRBJ2-3,CSARDNGGPLDTQYF
TRBV29-1,TRBJ2-1,CSVEKGQLTYNEQFF
TRBV6-1,TRBJ1-5,CASSDYREKSNQPQHF
TRBV5-1,TRBJ2-2,CASSDGTVRITGELFF
TRBV20-1,TRBJ2-7,CSIDSTSGTDGQYF
TRBV10-2,TRBJ2-7,CASSERLAGDEQYF
TRBV2,TRBJ2-7,CASSEGQDQFYEQYF
TRBV7-2,TRBJ2-1,CASSSASGNAYNEQFF
TRBV23-1,TRBJ2-2,CASNHLLRINTGELFF
TRBV9,TRBJ1-4,CASSVTATNEKLFF